The sequence of this T cell receptor (beta chain) was determined in a study of shared clonotypes between healthy human individuals. Positive CCR7 selection of CD45RO-negative cells yielded the naive CD8 cells, and terminally differentiated effector memory CD45RA+ cells were excluded. Free of recent acute infections or vaccinations, the donors were healthy HIV-negative adults. Only Caucasian adults living in Nashville, Tennessee served as donors. Deep was the level at which the assay was run. Original analysis: Junction-only immunoSEQ sequences carried no quality scores, so filtering differed. TCRdb's copy holds only in-frame clones and misses some; the assay was immunoSEQ multiplex PCR. V, J and clone size were drawn from that table, and D and trimming were deduced from the DNA. This table holds 700,000 to 950,000 clones, around 96% found once. As regards this clone: Other DNA sequences within the sample encode an identical CDR3.

The sample taken for sequencing was naive CD8+ T cells sorted from blood. The receptor comes from a man aged 30 to 45 in good health.

The CDR3 spells CASSFPLSYEQYF. The CDR3 nucleotides are TGTGCCAGCAGCTTTCCCTTGAGCTACGAGCAGTACTTC. V usage is TRBV7-9 and J usage is TRBJ2-7; D is unresolved. The CDR3 sequence is 13 residues long. Germline CDR1 is SEHNR and CDR2 is FQNEAQ (reference sequence). V shed 3 bases and J shed 3 bases, with 9 bases lying between them. Drawing the rest from reference TRBV7-9 and TRBJ2-7, the complete variable domain is DTGVSQNPRHKITKRGQNVTFRCDPISEHNRLYWYRQTLGQGPEFLTYFQNEAQLEKSRLLSDRFSAERPKGSFSTLEIQRTEQGDSAMYLCASSFPLSYEQYFGPGTRLTVT.